This TCR beta chain came from a study of blood T cell repertoires in COVID-19. The protocol was immunoSEQ multiplex PCR, while the TCRdb copy is restricted to in-frame clones and leaves out a portion. The sample holds about 300,000 clones, approximately 86% seen once. Per the germline V gene, CDR1 is SQVTM and CDR2 is ANQGSEA. V lost 2 bases to trimming and J lost 9 bases, with 11 bases between them. CDR3 size: 13 residues. This clone is a singleton in its sample. This chain connects TRBV29-1 to TRBJ1-6; D is ambiguous. Sequenced material: peripheral blood. This clonotype was sampled from a man in his sixties or seventies with acute or convalescent COVID-19. CDR3 nucleotide sequence: TGCAGCGTTGAAAGCGGCCCAGGTTCACCCCTCCACTTT. Protein: CSVESGPGSPLHF. Filled out from reference TRBV29-1 and TRBJ1-6, the complete variable domain reads SAVISQKPSRDICQRGTSLTIQCQVDSQVTMMFWYRQQPGQSLTLIATANQGSEATYESGFVIDKFPISRPNLTFSTLTVSNMSPEDSSIYLCSVESGPGSPLHFGNGTRLTVT.